This T cell receptor beta chain was sequenced in a study of T-cell memory formation after mild COVID-19. The study's findings and limits: The study detected some responding clones in pre-infection memory, suggesting cross-reactive memory joined.

5'RACE with constant-segment primers yielded barcoded, UMI-tagged TCR alpha and TCR beta cDNA libraries. TCRdb passed the 5' RACE reads through MiXCR, listing each CDR3 protein once. Of about 390,000 distinct CDR3 sequences listed, approximately 15% are singletons. About this clonotype itself: The target antigen is unknown.

CDR3 length equals 14 residues. V gave up 5 bases and J gave up 5 bases, with 12 bases separating them. Germline V gives CDR1 SEHNR, CDR2 FQNEAQ (reference sequence). Source material: PBMCs or a T cell subset sorted from them (not recorded which). This rearrangement joins TRBV7-9 to TRBJ1-4; the D gene is possibly TRBD1 (5 bases). This sequence originates from a young man who had mild COVID-19 (a few samples of this study predate the infection). Cell type and time point are not known. The CDR3 DNA reads as TGTGCCAGCAGCAAAGGGACTTCGAATGAAAAACTGTTTTTT. Translation gives CASSKGTSNEKLFF.